This T cell receptor beta chain was obtained from a study of T cells in Graves' hyperthyroidism and ophthalmopathy. Amplification of TCR beta CDR3 regions was performed using RNA transcripts as template. A first-round RT-PCR of the TCR CDR3 used the HTBI primer set. TCRdb redid the calling of the multiplex PCR reads with MiXCR, one entry per CDR3 protein. The sample records 500,000 or so distinct CDR3 sequences, approximately 17% being singletons. Germline CDR1 MDHEN, CDR2 SYDVKM. This CDR3 region has 16 residues. General study findings and limits: Within blood appeared most thyroid clonotypes that had expanded above 0.001.

This clonotype was seen ten or more times. The antigen remains undetermined. The germline gene is not matched at one end of the junction; a read error may be the cause. The PBMCs were sourced from fresh peripheral blood (approximately 9.6 ml). V and J are TRBV28 and TRBJ2-3; D ambiguous. Sequencing used blood. The sequence derives from a woman under 30 with Graves' ophthalmopathy. CDR3 sequence: CATNVDFRAPTYTQYF. As DNA, the CDR3 is TGTGCCACCAATGTTGACTTTCGGGCCCCCACATATACGCAGTATTTT. Full variable domain (outside the CDR3, taken from reference TRBV28 and TRBJ2-3): DVKVTQSSRYLVKRTGEKVFLECVQDMDHENMFWYRQDPGLGLRLIYFSYDVKMKEKGDIPEGYSVSREKKERFSLILESASTNQTSMYLCATNVDFRAPTYTQYFGPGTRLTVL.